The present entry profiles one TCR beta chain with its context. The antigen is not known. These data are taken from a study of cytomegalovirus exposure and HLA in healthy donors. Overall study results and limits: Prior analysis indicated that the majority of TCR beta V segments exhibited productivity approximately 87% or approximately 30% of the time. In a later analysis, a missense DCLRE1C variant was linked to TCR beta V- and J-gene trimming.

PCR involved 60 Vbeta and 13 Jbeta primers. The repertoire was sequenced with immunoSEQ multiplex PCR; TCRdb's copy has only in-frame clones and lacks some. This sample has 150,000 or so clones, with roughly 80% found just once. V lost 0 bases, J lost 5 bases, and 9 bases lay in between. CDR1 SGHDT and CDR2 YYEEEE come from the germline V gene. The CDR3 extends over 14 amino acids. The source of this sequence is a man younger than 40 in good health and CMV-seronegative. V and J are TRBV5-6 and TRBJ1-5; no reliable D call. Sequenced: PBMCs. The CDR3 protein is CASSLGGWDQPQHF. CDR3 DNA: TGTGCCAGCAGCTTGGGAGGATGGGATCAGCCCCAGCATTTT.